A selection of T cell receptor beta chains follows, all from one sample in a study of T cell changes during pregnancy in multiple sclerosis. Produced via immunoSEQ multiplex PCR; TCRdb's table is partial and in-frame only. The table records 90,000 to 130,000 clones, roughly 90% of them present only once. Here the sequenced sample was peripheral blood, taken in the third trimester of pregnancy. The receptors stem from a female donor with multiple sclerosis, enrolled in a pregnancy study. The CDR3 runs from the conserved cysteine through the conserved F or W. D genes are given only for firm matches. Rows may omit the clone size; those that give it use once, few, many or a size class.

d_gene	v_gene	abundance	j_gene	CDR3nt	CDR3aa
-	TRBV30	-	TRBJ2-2	TGTGCCTGGAGTGCAGGCCCCGGGGAGCTGTTTTTT	CAWSAGPGELFF
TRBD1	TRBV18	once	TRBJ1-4	TGTGCCAGCTCACCAGCGACAGGGGGCAACGAAAAACTGTTTTTT	CASSPATGGNEKLFF
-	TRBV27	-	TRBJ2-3	TGTGCCAGCCGTAGGGGCCTCGGTCGCACAGATACGCAGTATTTT	CASRRGLGRTDTQYF
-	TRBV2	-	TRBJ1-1	TGTGCCAGCAGTGACCCGGGGGTATCTGAAGCTTTCTTT	CASSDPGVSEAFF
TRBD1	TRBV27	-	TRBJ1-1	TGTGCCAGCAGGGGACAGGGGTCTGAAGCTTTCTTT	CASRGQGSEAFF
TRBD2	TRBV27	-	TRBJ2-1	TGTGCCAGCAGTTTCCAACGACTAGCGGGGTTTTACAATGAGCAGTTCTTC	CASSFQRLAGFYNEQFF
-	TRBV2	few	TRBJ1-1	TGTGCCAGCAACCCCCCGACGGAGCTGAACACTGAAGCTTTCTTT	CASNPPTELNTEAFF
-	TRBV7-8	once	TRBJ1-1	TGTGCCAGCAGGCAGGACACCTCCCTCCCTGAAGCTTTCTTT	CASRQDTSLPEAFF
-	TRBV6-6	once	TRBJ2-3	TGTGCCAGCAGTTACGACACGACAGCAAATACGCAGTATTTT	CASSYDTTANTQYF
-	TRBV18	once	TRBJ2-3	TGTGCCAGCTCACCTGGCACGGGGACAGATACGCAGTATTTT	CASSPGTGTDTQYF
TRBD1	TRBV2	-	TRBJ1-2	TGTGCCAGCACCCACGGGTACAGGGGAAGCGAAGGGTATAACTATGGCTACACCTTC	CASTHGYRGSEGYNYGYTF
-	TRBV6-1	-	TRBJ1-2	TGTGCCAGCAGTGAAGCGTTGGCAGGCTTTGATGGCTACACCTTC	CASSEALAGFDGYTF
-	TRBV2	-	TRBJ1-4	TGTGCCAGCAGTGAAATCAGGGTGACTAATGAAAAACTGTTTTTT	CASSEIRVTNEKLFF
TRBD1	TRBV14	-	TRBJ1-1	TGTGCCAGCAGCCCTAAATACTCGACAGGGGTGTTGGGGAGCACTGAAGCTTTCTTT	CASSPKYSTGVLGSTEAFF
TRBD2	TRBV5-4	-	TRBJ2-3	TGTGCCAGCACCCGTAGCGGGCTCACAGATACGCAGTATTTT	CASTRSGLTDTQYF
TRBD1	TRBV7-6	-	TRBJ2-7	TGTGCCAGCAGCAGGCAGGGGGCCTACGAGCAGTACTTC	CASSRQGAYEQYF
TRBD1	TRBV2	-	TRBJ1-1	TGTGCCAGCCCCTTATTGGGACAGGAGACAATGAACACTGAAGCTTTCTTT	CASPLLGQETMNTEAFF